This T cell receptor beta chain was captured in a study of patients and donors after allogeneic stem cell transplantation (TCRdb year 2020). Including the terminal cysteine and phenylalanine, the CDR3 comprises 13 residues. Only the CDR3 part of the read is kept: 39 bases, read in frame from the first base. The germline V gene (reference sequence) supplies CDR1 MNHNY and CDR2 SVGAGI. Relative to germline, V is 7 bases shorter and J is 7 bases shorter, with 16 bases between their ends. Turning to this clonotype: Its antigen is currently not known. One base away there is no much larger clone; base qualities are not given.

The receptor library was made with RT-PCR. The sequencer listed for this sample is NextSeq 550. The public reads were run again by TCRdb, first through fastp at Q25 and then through MiXCR, and only productive beta chains were kept. Entries that share a CDR3 protein sequence are merged under the most common genes and DNA. The sample contains approximately 150,000 distinct CDR3 sequences, roughly 22% of them found a single time. The ten biggest clones cover 26% of the sample. The sequence derives from a human donor who was either an allogeneic HSCT recipient or a stem cell or donor lymphocyte infusion donor (not recorded which). It is not recorded whose cells these are; they may come from a transplant donor. The specimen sequenced was blood, either unsorted or a sorted T cell fraction (not recorded which). The receptor chain draws on TRBV6-6 and TRBJ1-2, with the D gene not confidently named. The base sequence is TGTGCCAGCACCCTTGGACGGTTGGGTGGCTACACCTTC. The encoded protein is CASTLGRLGGYTF.